These T cell receptor beta chains were read from a single sample in a study of T cells in Graves' hyperthyroidism and ophthalmopathy. TCRdb redid the calling of the multiplex PCR reads with MiXCR, one entry per CDR3 protein. This repertoire shows approximately 520,000 distinct CDR3 sequences, around 22% found once; its top ten account for around 11%. Sequencing was done on a sample of blood. These receptors came from a woman under 40 with Graves' ophthalmopathy. CDR3s include the opening cysteine and the closing phenylalanine or tryptophan. Each record gives: clone size, V gene, J gene, D gene, CDR3 protein, CDR3 DNA. D genes are given only for firm matches. Clone size is stated in some rows and not others, as once, few, many or a class when expanded.

>many|TRBV20-1|TRBJ2-7|TRBD1
CSAIGGRGPPYEQYF
TGCAGTGCCATAGGCGGCAGGGGGCCCCCCTACGAGCAGTACTTC
>-|TRBV6-1|TRBJ2-2|TRBD1
CASRPGQGISGELFF
TGTGCCAGCAGGCCGGGACAGGGGATTAGCGGGGAGCTGTTTTTT
>many|TRBV28|TRBJ1-5|-
CASSLRFNQPQHF
TGTGCCAGCAGTTTACGGTTTAATCAGCCCCAGCATTTT
>few|TRBV19|TRBJ2-5|-
CASRRGRSPVETQYF
TGTGCCAGTAGGAGAGGAAGGAGTCCGGTCGAGACCCAGTACTTC
>-|TRBV4-1|TRBJ1-3|-
CASSPQGDSASGNTIYF
TGCGCCAGCAGCCCCCAGGGAGACAGCGCCTCTGGAAACACCATATATTTT
>-|TRBV5-1|TRBJ1-1|-
CASSVDQYTEAFF
TGCGCCAGCAGCGTGGACCAGTACACTGAAGCTTTCTTT
>many|TRBV19|TRBJ1-5|-
CASSSDRNDQPQHF
TGTGCCAGTAGTAGCGACAGGAATGATCAGCCCCAGCATTTT
>-|TRBV6-5|TRBJ1-2|-
CASILTQIYGYTF
TGTGCCAGCATTTTGACCCAGATCTATGGCTACACCTTC
>few|TRBV12-5|TRBJ1-1|-
CASAGQTGPTNRAAFF
TGTGCTAGTGCTGGCCAGACGGGACCTACCAACAGGGCGGCTTTCTTT
>many|TRBV6-5|TRBJ1-5|-
CASSLRNSNQPQHF
TGTGCCAGCAGTCTACGAAACAGCAATCAGCCCCAGCATTTT
>-|TRBV20-1|TRBJ1-1|-
CSASGLLNTEAFF
TGCAGTGCCTCGGGACTGTTGAACACTGAAGCTTTCTTT
>-|TRBV12-3/TRBV12-4|TRBJ1-5|-
CASSPPGPQEPQHF
TGTGCCAGCAGTCCCCCAGGCCCCCAGGAGCCCCAGCATTTT
>-|TRBV28|TRBJ1-2|TRBD1
CASTPGQDNPNYGYTF
TGTGCCAGCACCCCAGGACAGGACAATCCTAACTATGGCTACACCTTC
>many|TRBV2|TRBJ2-5|TRBD2
CASWAGGPEETQYF
TGTGCCAGCTGGGCGGGGGGGCCTGAAGAGACCCAGTACTTC
>many|TRBV15|TRBJ1-2|-
CATSRGGDYGYTF
TGTGCCACCAGCAGGGGGGGCGACTATGGCTACACCTTC
>-|TRBV30|TRBJ2-6|TRBD1
CAWSGDRRSSGANVLTF
TGTGCCTGGAGTGGGGACAGGCGGAGCTCTGGGGCCAACGTCCTGACTTTC
>many|TRBV6-5|TRBJ2-7|-
CASSQGHTYEQYF
TGTGCCAGCAGTCAGGGACATACCTACGAGCAGTACTTC
>many|TRBV7-2|TRBJ1-1|-
CASSLDWDINTEAFF
TGTGCCAGCAGCTTGGACTGGGACATTAACACTGAAGCTTTCTTT
>many|TRBV20-1|TRBJ1-1|-
CSVEERGFMNTEAFF
TGCAGTGTCGAAGAAAGAGGATTCATGAACACTGAAGCTTTCTTT
>many|TRBV5-1|TRBJ2-2|TRBD1
CASSLRGQGNTGELFF
TGCGCCAGCAGCTTGAGGGGACAGGGGAACACCGGGGAGCTGTTTTTT
>-|TRBV12-3/TRBV12-4|TRBJ2-7|TRBD1
CASSLATGQGYEQYF
TGTGCCAGCAGTTTAGCGACGGGACAGGGCTACGAGCAGTACTTC
>-|TRBV18|TRBJ1-3|TRBD1
CASSPLLDRGWNTIYF
TGTGCCAGCTCACCACTCCTGGACAGGGGTTGGAACACCATATATTTT